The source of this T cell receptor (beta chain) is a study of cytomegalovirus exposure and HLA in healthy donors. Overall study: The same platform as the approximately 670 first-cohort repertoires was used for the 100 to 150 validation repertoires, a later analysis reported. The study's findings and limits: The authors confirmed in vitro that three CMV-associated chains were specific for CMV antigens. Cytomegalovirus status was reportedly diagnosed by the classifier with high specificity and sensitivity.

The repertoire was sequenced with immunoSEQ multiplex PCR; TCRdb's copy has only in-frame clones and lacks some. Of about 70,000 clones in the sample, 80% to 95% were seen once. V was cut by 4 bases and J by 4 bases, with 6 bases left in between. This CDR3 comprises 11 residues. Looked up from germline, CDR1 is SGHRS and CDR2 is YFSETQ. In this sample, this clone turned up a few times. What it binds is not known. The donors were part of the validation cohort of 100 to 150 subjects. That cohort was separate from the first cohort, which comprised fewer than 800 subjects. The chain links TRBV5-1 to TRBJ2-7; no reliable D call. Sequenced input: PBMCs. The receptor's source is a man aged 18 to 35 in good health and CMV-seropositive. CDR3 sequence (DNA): TGCGCCAGCAGCACTGAATACGAGCAGTACTTC. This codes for CASSTEYEQYF. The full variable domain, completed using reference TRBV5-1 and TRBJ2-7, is KAGVTQTPRYLIKTRGQQVTLSCSPISGHRSVSWYQQTPGQGLQFLFEYFSETQRNKGNFPGRFSGRQFSNSRSEMNVSTLELGDSALYLCASSTEYEQYFGPGTRLTVT.